This T cell receptor (beta chain) emerged from a study of blood T cell repertoires in COVID-19. Study-wide background: Samples representing acute and convalescent COVID-19 were sourced from the United States, Italy and Spain.

This table comes from immunoSEQ multiplex PCR, and its TCRdb copy is limited to in-frame clones, with some not included. This repertoire shows about 400,000 clones, approximately 89% found once; its top ten account for less than 2%. The CDR3 totals 15 residues. V lost 0 bases and J 1 base, leaving 7 bases between the germline ends. Per the germline V gene, CDR1 is SNHLY and CDR2 is FYNNEI. Participant age was about 18 to 89 years, and participants resided in roughly 25 US areas. The genes are TRBV2 and TRBJ1-3; possibly TRBD1 for D (5 bases). The receptor comes from a woman aged 25-40 years who had recovered from COVID-19. Material for sequencing was PBMCs or T cells enriched from blood (not recorded which). The CDR3 DNA is TGTGCCAGCAGTGAAGCAACAGGTTCTGGAAACACCATATATTTT. It translates to CASSEATGSGNTIYF.